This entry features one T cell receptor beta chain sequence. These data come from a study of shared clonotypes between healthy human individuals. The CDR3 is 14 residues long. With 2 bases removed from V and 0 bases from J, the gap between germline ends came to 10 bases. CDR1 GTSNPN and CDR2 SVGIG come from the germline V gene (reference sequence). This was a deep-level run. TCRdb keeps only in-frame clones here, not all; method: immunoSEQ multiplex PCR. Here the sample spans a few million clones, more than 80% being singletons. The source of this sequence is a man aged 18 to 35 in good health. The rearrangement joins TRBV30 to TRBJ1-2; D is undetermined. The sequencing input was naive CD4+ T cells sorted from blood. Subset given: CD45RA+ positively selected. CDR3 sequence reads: CAWSQDITNYGYTF. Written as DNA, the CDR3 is TGTGCCTGGAGTCAAGACATTACTAACTATGGCTACACCTTC.